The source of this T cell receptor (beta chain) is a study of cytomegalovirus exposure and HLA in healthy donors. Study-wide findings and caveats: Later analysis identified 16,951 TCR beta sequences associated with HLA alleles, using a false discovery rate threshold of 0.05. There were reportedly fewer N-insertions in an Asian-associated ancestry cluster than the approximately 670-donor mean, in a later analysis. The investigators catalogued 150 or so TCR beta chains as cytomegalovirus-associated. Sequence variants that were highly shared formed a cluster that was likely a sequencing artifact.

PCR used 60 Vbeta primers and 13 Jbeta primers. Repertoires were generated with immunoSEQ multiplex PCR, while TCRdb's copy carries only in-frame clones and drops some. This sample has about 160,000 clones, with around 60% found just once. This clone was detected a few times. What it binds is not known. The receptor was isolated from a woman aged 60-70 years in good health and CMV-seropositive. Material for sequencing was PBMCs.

CDR3 nucleotide sequence: TGTGCCATCAGTTCTCTAAGGGCTAGCGGGGGCTACGAGCAGTACTTC. Amino acids: CAISSLRASGGYEQYF. The chain uses TRBV10-3 and TRBJ2-5; 10 bases are shared with TRBD2. The J call may be incorrect, as the DNA end agrees better with TRBJ2-7. Per germline, CDR1 ENHRY and CDR2 SYGVKD. The CDR3 is 16 amino acids.